This T cell receptor beta chain was recovered during a study of CD8+CD57+ T cells in acquired aplastic anemia. General study results and limits: Comparison of patients with controls identified around 31 shared CD8+ CDR3 sequences.

Previously, flow cytometry had revealed CD8+CD57+ cell expansion in the patients chosen for sequencing. This clonotype is a singleton in its sample. What it binds is unknown. It was genomic DNA that served as the template for profiling TCR beta VDJ and CDR3. A single record per CDR3 protein comes from TCRdb applying MiXCR to the reads. Of more than 250,000 distinct CDR3 sequences detected, 82% appear once; the ten largest clones hold approximately 40%. Germline V gene sequence: CDR1 SGHTA, CDR2 FQGNSA. The length of the CDR3 is 16 residues. Between the trimmed V and J ends, which lost 5 bases and 8 bases, there was a span of 22 bases.

The chain recombines TRBV7-2 with TRBJ2-1; D is possibly TRBD1 or TRBD2 (6 bases each). Sequenced material: sorted CD4+, CD8+, or CD8+CD57+ T cells (not recorded which) from PBMCs. The source is a human donor with aplastic anemia. The CDR3 DNA reads as TGTGCCAGCAGCCTGGGGGGCGGTCACGATACGCATGAGCAGTTCTTC. This sequence encodes CASSLGGGHDTHEQFF. Complete variable domain (other parts from reference TRBV7-2 and TRBJ2-1): GAGVSQSPSNKVTEKGKDVELRCDPISGHTALYWYRQSLGQGLEFLIYFQGNSAPDKSGLPSDRFSAERTGGSVSTLTIQRTQQEDSAVYLCASSLGGGHDTHEQFFGPGTRLTVL.